A selection of T cell receptor beta chains follows, all from one sample in a study of shared clonotypes between healthy human individuals. Repertoires were generated with immunoSEQ multiplex PCR, while TCRdb's copy carries only in-frame clones and drops some. The sample records about 360,000 clones, less than 85% being singletons. The sample was memory CD4+ T cells sorted from blood. All receptors derive from a young man in good health. The CDR3 runs from the conserved cysteine through the conserved F or W. Fields, in order: V gene, J gene, clone size, D gene, CDR3 protein, CDR3 DNA. A D gene is named only where the DNA matches it firmly. Size is stated for part of the rows, as once, few or many counts, or as a class when the clone is expanded.

V gene: TRBV7-8; J gene: TRBJ2-1; clone size: once; D gene: TRBD1; CDR3 protein: CASSYRTGSSYNEQFF; CDR3 DNA: TGTGCCAGCAGCTACCGGACAGGGAGCTCCTACAATGAGCAGTTCTTC
V gene: TRBV6-1; J gene: TRBJ1-3; clone size: NA; D gene: NA; CDR3 protein: CASTGDRNTIYF; CDR3 DNA: TGTGCCAGCACTGGCGATAGAAACACCATATATTTT
V gene: TRBV29-1; J gene: TRBJ2-3; clone size: NA; D gene: NA; CDR3 protein: CSVFGRYTDTQYF; CDR3 DNA: TGCAGCGTTTTTGGCAGGTACACAGATACGCAGTATTTT
V gene: TRBV7-9; J gene: TRBJ1-3; clone size: NA; D gene: TRBD1; CDR3 protein: CASSLEWGQERNTIYF; CDR3 DNA: TGTGCCAGCAGCTTAGAATGGGGACAGGAAAGAAACACCATATATTTT
V gene: TRBV9; J gene: TRBJ1-2; clone size: NA; D gene: NA; CDR3 protein: CASSATMTGIRGYTF; CDR3 DNA: TGTGCCAGCAGCGCAACGATGACAGGTATTCGTGGCTACACCTTC
V gene: TRBV4-3; J gene: TRBJ1-1; clone size: NA; D gene: NA; CDR3 protein: CASSKDGNTEAFF; CDR3 DNA: TGCGCCAGCAGCAAAGACGGAAACACTGAAGCTTTCTTT
V gene: TRBV11-2; J gene: TRBJ2-2; clone size: NA; D gene: TRBD2; CDR3 protein: CASSLVLREGSNTGELFF; CDR3 DNA: TGTGCCAGCAGCTTAGTTCTGCGGGAGGGGTCGAACACCGGGGAGCTGTTTTTT
V gene: TRBV14; J gene: TRBJ1-5; clone size: NA; D gene: NA; CDR3 protein: CASSAGLNQPQHF; CDR3 DNA: TGTGCCAGCAGCGCGGGCTTAAATCAGCCCCAGCATTTT
V gene: TRBV2; J gene: TRBJ1-1; clone size: many; D gene: NA; CDR3 protein: CASSDQVGTEAFF; CDR3 DNA: TGTGCCAGCAGTGATCAGGTTGGCACTGAAGCTTTCTTT
V gene: TRBV7-6; J gene: TRBJ2-5; clone size: few; D gene: NA; CDR3 protein: CASSLYQPTGGETQYF; CDR3 DNA: TGTGCCAGCAGCTTATATCAACCGACGGGCGGGGAGACCCAGTACTTC
V gene: TRBV4-1; J gene: TRBJ2-2; clone size: once; D gene: TRBD2; CDR3 protein: CASSHLGLAGGPNTGELFF; CDR3 DNA: TGCGCCAGCAGCCACCTGGGACTAGCGGGAGGGCCGAACACCGGGGAGCTGTTTTTT
V gene: TRBV28; J gene: TRBJ1-5; clone size: NA; D gene: NA; CDR3 protein: CASSTPAVRDGLQHF; CDR3 DNA: TGTGCCAGCAGTACGCCCGCGGTTAGGGATGGGCTCCAGCATTTT
V gene: TRBV5-6; J gene: TRBJ1-2; clone size: NA; D gene: NA; CDR3 protein: CASSLGTLTRYTF; CDR3 DNA: TGTGCCAGCAGCTTGGGTACGCTGACGCGCTACACCTTC
V gene: TRBV7-9; J gene: TRBJ2-7; clone size: NA; D gene: NA; CDR3 protein: CASSSNSYEQYF; CDR3 DNA: TGTGCCAGCAGCTCAAACTCCTACGAGCAGTACTTC
V gene: TRBV6-4; J gene: TRBJ2-1; clone size: once; D gene: TRBD2; CDR3 protein: CASSEKAGAYNEQFF; CDR3 DNA: TGTGCCAGCAGTGAAAAAGCGGGGGCCTACAATGAGCAGTTCTTC
V gene: TRBV28; J gene: TRBJ2-7; clone size: NA; D gene: NA; CDR3 protein: CASSPPENEQYF; CDR3 DNA: TGTGCCAGCAGCCCCCCGGAGAACGAGCAGTACTTC
V gene: TRBV6-5; J gene: TRBJ2-3; clone size: NA; D gene: NA; CDR3 protein: CASSYSDESITQYF; CDR3 DNA: TGTGCCAGCAGTTACTCGGACGAGTCAATAACGCAGTATTTT
V gene: TRBV5-4; J gene: TRBJ2-7; clone size: few; D gene: NA; CDR3 protein: CASSLAGTSYEQYF; CDR3 DNA: TGTGCCAGCAGCTTGGCCGGAACCTCCTACGAGCAGTACTTC
V gene: TRBV10-2; J gene: TRBJ1-5; clone size: NA; D gene: NA; CDR3 protein: CASRGPQGGEPQHF; CDR3 DNA: TGCGCCAGCAGGGGACCACAGGGAGGGGAGCCCCAGCATTTT
V gene: TRBV2; J gene: TRBJ2-2; clone size: NA; D gene: TRBD2; CDR3 protein: CASSVGLAAKAGELFF; CDR3 DNA: TGTGCCAGCAGTGTGGGACTAGCGGCAAAGGCCGGGGAGCTGTTTTTT
V gene: TRBV28; J gene: TRBJ2-7; clone size: few; D gene: NA; CDR3 protein: CASSFSPPYEQYF; CDR3 DNA: TGTGCCAGCAGTTTTTCCCCCCCCTACGAGCAGTACTTC
V gene: TRBV4-1; J gene: TRBJ2-1; clone size: NA; D gene: TRBD2; CDR3 protein: CASSQLAGTFNEQFF; CDR3 DNA: TGCGCCAGCAGCCAACTAGCGGGAACTTTCAATGAGCAGTTCTTC
V gene: TRBV29-1; J gene: TRBJ2-3; clone size: NA; D gene: TRBD2; CDR3 protein: CSVDGIAGVGTDTQYF; CDR3 DNA: TGCAGCGTTGACGGGATAGCGGGAGTTGGCACAGATACGCAGTATTTT
V gene: TRBV30; J gene: TRBJ2-3; clone size: few; D gene: NA; CDR3 protein: CAWTGSSRDTQYF; CDR3 DNA: TGTGCCTGGACCGGGAGTAGCAGAGATACGCAGTATTTT
V gene: TRBV7-9; J gene: TRBJ2-6; clone size: once; D gene: NA; CDR3 protein: CASSLNRAGANVLTF; CDR3 DNA: TGTGCCAGCAGCCTAAACAGGGCCGGGGCCAACGTCCTGACTTTC